This record covers a single TCR beta chain. Its antigen is not identified. This may be a read error, as it is one base from a much larger clone. RNA transcripts yielded amplified TCR beta CDR3 regions. HTBI primers were the set used in a first-round RT-PCR of the TCR CDR3. TCRdb re-analysed the multiplex PCR reads in MiXCR, keeping a single row per CDR3 protein. The sample has about 560,000 distinct CDR3 sequences, 15% to 17% seen once; the top ten hold around 7.3%. The data belong to a study of T cells in Graves' hyperthyroidism and ophthalmopathy. Study context: Once the initial diagnosis was made, peripheral blood was obtained before any treatment.

The CDR3 runs to 11 residues. The V and J ends lost 3 bases and 13 bases respectively, with 10 bases between them. Broader study findings: Ophthalmopathy and stable hyperthyroidism were separated by a 13 V-J model. Most thyroid clonotypes that were expanded above 0.001 also turned up in blood.

The definition of stable Graves' hyperthyroidism was no ophthalmopathy progression within 18 months. The clonotype was recovered from a woman in her twenties or thirties with Graves' hyperthyroidism. Sequenced material: blood. This sequence joins TRBV12-3 or TRBV12-4 and TRBJ2-4; D is ambiguous. CDR3 protein: CASSFEGQQYF. The CDR3 nucleotides are TGTGCCAGCAGTTTTGAAGGCCAACAGTACTTC.